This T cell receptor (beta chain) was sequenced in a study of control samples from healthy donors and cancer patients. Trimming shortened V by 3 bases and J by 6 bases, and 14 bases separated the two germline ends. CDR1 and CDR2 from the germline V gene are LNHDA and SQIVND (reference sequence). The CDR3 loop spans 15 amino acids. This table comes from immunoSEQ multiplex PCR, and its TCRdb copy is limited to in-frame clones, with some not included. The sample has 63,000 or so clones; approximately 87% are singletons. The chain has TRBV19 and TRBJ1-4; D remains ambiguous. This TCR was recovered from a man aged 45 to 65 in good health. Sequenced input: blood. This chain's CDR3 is CASSMDPQMDEKLFF. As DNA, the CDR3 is TGTGCCAGTAGTATGGACCCTCAAATGGATGAAAAACTGTTTTTT.